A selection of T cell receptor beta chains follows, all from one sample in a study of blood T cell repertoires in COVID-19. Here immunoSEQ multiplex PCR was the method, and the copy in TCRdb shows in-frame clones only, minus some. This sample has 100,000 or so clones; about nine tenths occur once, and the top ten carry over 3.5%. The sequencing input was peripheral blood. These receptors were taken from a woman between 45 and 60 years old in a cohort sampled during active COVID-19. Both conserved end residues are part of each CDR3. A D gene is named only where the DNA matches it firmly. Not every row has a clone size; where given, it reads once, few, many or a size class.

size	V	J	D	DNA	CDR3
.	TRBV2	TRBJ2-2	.	TGTGCCAGCAGTGAAGCGGAGCTAGCCGGGGCCGGGGAGCTGTTTTTT	CASSEAELAGAGELFF
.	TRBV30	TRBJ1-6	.	TGTGCCTGGAGTGTACGAGGATTTTCACCCCTCCACTTT	CAWSVRGFSPLHF
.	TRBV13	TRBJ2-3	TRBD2	TGTGCCAGCAGCTTAGAGGGACTAGCGGGAGTCGAGACAGATACGCAGTATTTT	CASSLEGLAGVETDTQYF
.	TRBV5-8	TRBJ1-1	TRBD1	TGTGCCAGCAGCTTGTATTACGGGACAGGGGAAGCTTTCTTT	CASSLYYGTGEAFF
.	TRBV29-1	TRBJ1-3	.	TGCAGCGTCCCCGGGACTCACACCATATATTTT	CSVPGTHTIYF
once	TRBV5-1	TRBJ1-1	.	TGCGCCAGCAGCTCGGGCCTTTCGGGAGTTTTGTCGCGCCTTGAAGCTTTCTTT	CASSSGLSGVLSRLEAFF
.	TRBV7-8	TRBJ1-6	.	TGTGCCAGCAGCTTAGTCAGGGTTAATTCACCCCTCCACTTT	CASSLVRVNSPLHF
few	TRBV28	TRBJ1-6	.	TGTGCCAGCAGACGGACAATGGGTTATTCACCCCTCCACTTT	CASRRTMGYSPLHF
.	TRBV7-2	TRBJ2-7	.	TGTGCCAGCAGCTTAGCCGCGGGGAATCCCTACGAGCAGTACTTC	CASSLAAGNPYEQYF
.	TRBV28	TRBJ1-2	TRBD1	TGTGCCAGCAGTCCGGGACAGGTAGCCTATGGCTACACCTTC	CASSPGQVAYGYTF
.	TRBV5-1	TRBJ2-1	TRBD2	TGCGCCAGCAGCTTGGAGTCCGCGGGAGGTTACAATGAGCAGTTCTTC	CASSLESAGGYNEQFF
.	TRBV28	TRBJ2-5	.	TGTGCCAGCGGACCACGGGACAAACACTTC	CASGPRDKHF
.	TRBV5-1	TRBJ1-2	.	TGCGCCAGCAGCTCCGGCCTAATACAGGGAGCTAACTATGGCTACACCTTC	CASSSGLIQGANYGYTF
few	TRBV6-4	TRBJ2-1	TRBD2	TGTGCCAGCGGGACCCCGGGACTAGCGGTCAATGAGCAGTTCTTC	CASGTPGLAVNEQFF
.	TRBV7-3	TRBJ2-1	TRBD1	TGTGCCAGCAGCCCTCCAGGGGGTTCTCAGAATGAGCAGTTCTTC	CASSPPGGSQNEQFF
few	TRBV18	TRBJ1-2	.	TGTGCCAGCTCACCGGTGTCAGGGGCCTCTAACTATGGCTACACCTTC	CASSPVSGASNYGYTF
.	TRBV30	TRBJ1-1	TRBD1	TGTGCCTGGGACAGGGGGCGCAGCACTGAAGCTTTCTTT	CAWDRGRSTEAFF
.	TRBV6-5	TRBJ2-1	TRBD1	TGTGCCATCGGTCAGGGACAGGGGGCCAACAATGAGCAGTTCTTC	CAIGQGQGANNEQFF
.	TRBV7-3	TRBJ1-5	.	TGTGCCAGCAGTAGGTCGGCGGATCAGCCCCAGCATTTT	CASSRSADQPQHF
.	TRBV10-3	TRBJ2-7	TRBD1	TGTGCCAGCGGACAGGGGGTCTCCTACGAGCAGTACTTC	CASGQGVSYEQYF
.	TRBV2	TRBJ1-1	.	TGTGCCAGCAGGGACTCTGAGAACACTGAAGCTTTCTTT	CASRDSENTEAFF
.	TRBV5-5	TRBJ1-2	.	TGTGCCAGCAGCTTCGATATGGGGGCGCAGGGCTATGGCTACACCTTC	CASSFDMGAQGYGYTF
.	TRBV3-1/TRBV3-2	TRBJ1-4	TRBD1	TGTGCCAGCAGCCAGTGGGACAGGGGTAATGAAAAACTGTTTTTT	CASSQWDRGNEKLFF
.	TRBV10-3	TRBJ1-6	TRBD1	TGTGCCATCAGTGAGTCCAGGGGGCGGTCACCCCTCCACTTT	CAISESRGRSPLHF
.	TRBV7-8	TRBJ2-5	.	TGTGCCAGCAGCTACCGGCGGGTTGAAGGGCGAGCAAAGGGAGAGACCCAGTACTTC	CASSYRRVEGRAKGETQYF
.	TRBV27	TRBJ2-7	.	TGTGCCAGCAGTTTAGGTGTCAACTTCGAGCAGTACTTC	CASSLGVNFEQYF
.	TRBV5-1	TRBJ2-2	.	TGCGCCAGCAGCTTGGATGCAGGGGCCGGGGAGCTGTTTTTT	CASSLDAGAGELFF
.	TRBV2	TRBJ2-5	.	TGTGCCAGCAGGCCTGACACAGAGACCCAGTACTTC	CASRPDTETQYF
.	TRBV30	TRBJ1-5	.	TGTGCCTGGAGTCATGGACAGAACTTAAATCAGCCCCAGCATTTT	CAWSHGQNLNQPQHF
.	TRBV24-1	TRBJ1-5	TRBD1	TGTGCCACCAGTGACCGGGACAGGGGGAGGTTTCAGCCCCAGCATTTT	CATSDRDRGRFQPQHF
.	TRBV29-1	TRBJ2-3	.	TGCAGCGTTGCTCCCCCTTCAGATACGCAGTATTTT	CSVAPPSDTQYF
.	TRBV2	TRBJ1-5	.	TGTGCCAGCAGGATAGGACAGATCAATCAGCCCCAGCATTTT	CASRIGQINQPQHF
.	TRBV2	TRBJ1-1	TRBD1	TGTGCCAGCAAGGGGGACAGTCTAAACACTGAAGCTTTCTTT	CASKGDSLNTEAFF
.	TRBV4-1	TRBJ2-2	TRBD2	TGCGCCAGCAGCCCCCCCAGCGGGGGTGGGAACACCGGGGAGCTGTTTTTT	CASSPPSGGGNTGELFF
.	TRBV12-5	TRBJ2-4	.	TGTGCTAGTGGTTTGGCGGACTTGGAAAACATTCAGTACTTC	CASGLADLENIQYF
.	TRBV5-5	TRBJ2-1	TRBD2	TGTGCCAGCAGTCTGACTAGCGGGAGTTCACGGCAGTTCTTC	CASSLTSGSSRQFF
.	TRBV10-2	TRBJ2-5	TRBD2	TGCGCCAGCAGGGATCTAGCGGGAGGGCCTTATGAGACCCAGTACTTC	CASRDLAGGPYETQYF
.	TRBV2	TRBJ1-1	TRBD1	TGTGCCAGCAGTGTGATAGGGACAGACGAAGCTTTCTTT	CASSVIGTDEAFF
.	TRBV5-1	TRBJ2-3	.	TGCGCCAGCAGCTTCAAGAACAGCCCCACAGATACGCAGTATTTT	CASSFKNSPTDTQYF
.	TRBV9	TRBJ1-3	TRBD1	TGTGCCAGCAGCGTAGGTTGGGACAGGGGAGCGGGAAACACCATATATTTT	CASSVGWDRGAGNTIYF
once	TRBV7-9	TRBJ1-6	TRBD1	TGTGCCAGCAGCCCCGGGACAGGGGATTCACCCCTCCACTTT	CASSPGTGDSPLHF
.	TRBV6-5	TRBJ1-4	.	TGTGCCAGCAGGGTGTCAGGACTACCCGAAAAACTGTTTTTT	CASRVSGLPEKLFF